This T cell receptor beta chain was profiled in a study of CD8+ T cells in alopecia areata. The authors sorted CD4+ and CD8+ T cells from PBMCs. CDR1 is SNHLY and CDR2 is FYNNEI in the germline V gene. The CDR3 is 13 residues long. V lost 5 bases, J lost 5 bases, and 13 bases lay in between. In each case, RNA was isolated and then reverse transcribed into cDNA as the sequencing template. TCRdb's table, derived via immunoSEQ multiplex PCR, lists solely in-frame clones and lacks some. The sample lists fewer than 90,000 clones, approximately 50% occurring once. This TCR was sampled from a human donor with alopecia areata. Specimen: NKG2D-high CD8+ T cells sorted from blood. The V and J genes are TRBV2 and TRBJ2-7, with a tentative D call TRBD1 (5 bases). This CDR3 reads CASSPFTGDEQYF. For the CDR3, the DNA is TGTGCCAGCAGTCCTTTTACAGGAGACGAGCAGTACTTC.